This T cell receptor beta chain originates from a study of post-analysis software for immune sequencing data. Across the study: The study covered relapsing-remitting, secondary progressive and progressive-relapsing courses of multiple sclerosis.

Only a few counts were recorded for this clonotype. Its antigen remains unidentified. Findings and limits, study-wide: Included in a set of a handful of TRBV segments more frequent in patients than controls were TRBV5-6, TRBV5-1 and TRBV20-1. Samples made in the same batch grouped tightly together by F measure. Versus controls, multiple sclerosis patients showed significantly lower diversity (normalized Chao1).

The library was made from cDNA and included unique molecular identifiers. TCRdb re-called the PCR reads with MiXCR, one entry per CDR3 protein. Among hundreds of thousands of distinct CDR3 sequences, approximately 46% were seen once, and the ten largest hold 9.5% to 13%. The length of the CDR3 is 13 residues. The germline gives CDR1 MGHDK, CDR2 SYGVNS. V was shortened by 3 bases and J by 5 bases, with 10 bases between the two germline ends. Sequenced input: blood. This TCR was sampled from a girl aged 10-17 years with multiple sclerosis. The genes are TRBV25-1 and TRBJ1-2, with no clear D. Here the CDR3 reads CASSEAFYYGYTF. Here the CDR3 DNA reads TGTGCCAGCAGTGAGGCGTTTTATTATGGCTACACCTTC.